The present T cell receptor beta chain was sequenced within a study of blood T cell repertoires in COVID-19. Background on the study: Spain, Italy and the United States supplied samples that represented acute and convalescent COVID-19. Nucleic acid was either cDNA or gDNA, and it came from T cells, B-cell-depleted T cells, or PBMCs.

Original data processing: Amplification with reference gene primers provided the estimates of nucleated cell counts. Produced via immunoSEQ multiplex PCR; TCRdb's table is partial and in-frame only. That table supplies the V and J calls and clone size; D and trimming were determined from the DNA. The table includes 200,000 to 250,000 clones, roughly 80% detected once. Germline loops: CDR1 KGHSH, CDR2 LQKENI. This CDR3 contains 14 residues. Trimming stripped 6 bases from V and 5 bases from J, with 16 bases between. The sample consisted of peripheral blood. This TCR was recovered from a woman of 80 years or more with active or convalescent COVID-19. The chain is built from TRBV18 and TRBJ2-5; possibly TRBD1 for D (5 bases). CDR3 loop: CASSQIQGDETQYF. CDR3 DNA: TGTGCCAGCTCGCAAATCCAGGGCGATGAGACCCAGTACTTC.